This paragraph covers one TCR beta chain sequence. With 6 bases removed from V and 2 bases from J, the gap between germline ends came to 18 bases. Germline assignment: CDR1 MRHNA and CDR2 SNTAGT. CDR3 length: 16 amino acids. Original analysis: Reference gene primer amplification in the assay estimated nucleated cell counts. Sequencing was performed with immunoSEQ multiplex PCR; in TCRdb, only in-frame clones are kept and a portion is missing. The V and J calls and clone size come from that table; D and trimming were worked out from the DNA. The sample records fewer than 300,000 clones, about 88% being singletons. These data belong to a study of blood T cell repertoires in COVID-19. Study background: The analysed material was cDNA or gDNA that came from T cells, B-cell-depleted T cells, or PBMCs.

This sequence joins TRBV6-4 and TRBJ2-3; a weak D match, TRBD2 (6 bases). The specimen sequenced was peripheral blood. This TCR was sampled from a human donor with COVID-19, enrolled during active disease. The donor label of this sample is uncertain. CDR3 DNA: TGTGCCAGCAGCTTACAGCCCGGGGGAAACACAGATACGCAGTATTTT. The encoded protein is CASSLQPGGNTDTQYF.